This T cell receptor beta chain was identified during a study of beta chain features in type 1 diabetes. CD45RO/CCR7/CD25/CD127/CD95/CD27 staining was used to isolate CD4+ naive, central memory, regulatory and stem cell-like memory cells by sorting. Reverse transcription of all isolated RNA meant that expressed TCRB transcripts were sequenced. The protocol was immunoSEQ multiplex PCR, while the TCRdb copy is restricted to in-frame clones and leaves out a portion. The sample lists 200,000 to 250,000 clones, roughly two thirds occurring once. The table lists this clone with a few counts. Its antigen remains unknown. CDR3 size: 15 residues. V shed 7 bases and J shed 3 bases, with 16 bases lying between them. Germline loops: CDR1 SGHDN, CDR2 FVKESK. Findings of the study overall: There was a moderate but significant shortening of TCRB CDR3s in all four CD4+ subsets of Type 1 diabetes patients.

Sequencing input: naive CD4+ T cells from blood. The chain has TRBV14 and TRBJ2-1; D is ambiguous. The receptor was isolated from a man aged 30-40 years in good health. CDR3 protein: CASNRGDANYNEQFF. The CDR3 region has the DNA TGTGCCAGCAACAGAGGAGACGCCAACTACAATGAGCAGTTCTTC.